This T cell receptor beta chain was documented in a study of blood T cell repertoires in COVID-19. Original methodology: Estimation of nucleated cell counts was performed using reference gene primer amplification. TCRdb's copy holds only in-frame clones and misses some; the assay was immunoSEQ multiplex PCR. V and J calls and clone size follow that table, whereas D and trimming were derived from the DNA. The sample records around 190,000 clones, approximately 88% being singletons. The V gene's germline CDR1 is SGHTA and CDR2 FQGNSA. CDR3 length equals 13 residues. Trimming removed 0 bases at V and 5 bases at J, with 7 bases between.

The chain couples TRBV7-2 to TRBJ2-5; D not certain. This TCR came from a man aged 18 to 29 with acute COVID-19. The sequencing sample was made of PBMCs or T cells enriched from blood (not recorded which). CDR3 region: CASSLAFSETQYF. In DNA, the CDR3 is TGTGCCAGCAGCTTAGCGTTTTCGGAGACCCAGTACTTC.